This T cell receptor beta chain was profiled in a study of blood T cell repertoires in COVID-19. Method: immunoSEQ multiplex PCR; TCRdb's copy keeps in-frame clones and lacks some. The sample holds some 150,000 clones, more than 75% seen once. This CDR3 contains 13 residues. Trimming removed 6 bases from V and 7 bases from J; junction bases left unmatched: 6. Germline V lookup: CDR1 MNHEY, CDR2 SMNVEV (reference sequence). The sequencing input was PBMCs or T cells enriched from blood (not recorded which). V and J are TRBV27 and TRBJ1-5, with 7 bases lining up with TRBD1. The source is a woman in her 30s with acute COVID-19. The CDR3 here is CASSEDRRQPQHF. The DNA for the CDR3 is TGTGCCAGCAGCGAGGACAGGCGGCAGCCCCAGCATTTT.